This T cell receptor beta chain derives from a study of T cells in Graves' hyperthyroidism and ophthalmopathy (dated by TCRdb to the late 2010s). Notes on the research overall: Peripheral blood was collected at initial diagnosis, before any treatment. To identify TCR V-J signatures that set the groups apart, the researchers used a discovery cohort of 100 patients, made up of approximately 43 with Graves' ophthalmopathy and around 58 with stable Graves' hyperthyroidism. Whether ophthalmopathy could be predicted prospectively was tested in an independent validation cohort made up of approximately 19 hyperthyroidism patients plus 17 patients who later progressed to ophthalmopathy. The roughly 100 discovery patients were randomly divided into training and test sets at a 7:3 ratio. The study also compared thyroid tissue and blood T-cell repertoires from roughly 6 Graves' hyperthyroidism patients. After sampling, hyperthyroidism patients received methimazole starting at 30 mg daily, and ophthalmopathy patients received high-dose intravenous methylprednisolone. The paper reports TCR Vbeta CDR3 sequencing of about 140 peripheral blood samples: some 41 ophthalmopathy, 75 to 80 hyperthyroidism and approximately 17 progressor patients. Overall study results and their limits: In validation, the model predicted progression to ophthalmopathy a median of about 6.8 months before onset, with over 60% sensitivity and more than 72% specificity. Most expanded thyroid clonotypes (frequency above 0.001) were also detected in blood, a finding suggesting that blood repertoires may reflect thyroid immune responses. A model built on a 13 V-J signature distinguished ophthalmopathy from stable hyperthyroidism, reaching roughly 88% sensitivity and about 81% specificity in cross-validation and 80%/75% in testing. Sample size was not statistically predetermined, and blinding of investigators to group allocation was not performed.

In the ophthalmopathy patients, disease was moderately to severely active, with a Clinical Activity Score of 3 or more, a NOSPECS grade of 4 or more, and a duration of less than 3 months. Any patient with an uncontrolled infection, another autoimmune disease, pregnancy or lactation was excluded. Clinical symptoms, serum thyroxine and TRAb, thyroid ultrasound, and orbital computed tomography formed the basis for the diagnoses. PBMCs were separated from roughly 10 ml of fresh peripheral blood using Ficoll-Paque density gradient centrifugation. Trizol reagent was used to extract total RNA, and RNA quality was then checked on an Agilent 2100 Bioanalyzer. The TCR beta CDR3 regions were amplified from RNA transcripts. For the first round of RT-PCR on the TCR CDR3, the HTBI primer set was used together with the Qiagen OneStep RT-PCR kit. Libraries were constructed in a second round of multiplex PCR, after which size selection and purification were performed. Libraries were sequenced paired-end with 100 bp reads on an Illumina HiSeq2000. In the original analysis: SOAPnuke was used to process the raw data, with reads discarded if the reads contained adapters or uncalled bases, had a mean Phred below 15, or lacked an exact constant-primer or identifier match. COPE v1.2.5 was used to merge high-quality paired reads, and clonotypes were defined as unique nucleotide sequences. Clonotypes were aligned to IMGT TRBV, TRBD and TRBJ reference segments using MiTCR v1.1. The analysis was restricted to V-J combinations with a frequency above 0.0001, which together covered around 99% of the repertoires. A TCS score was defined as the ratio of F50 (clonal expansion) to E x V (chaos), with BLOSUM62-based TCRdist applied between CDR3 peptides within each V-J. Welch's t-statistics and random forest reduced around 510 V-J features to roughly 13, which were used in a naive Bayes classifier (R e1071). The public reads were quality trimmed at Q25 with fastp and then assembled into clones with MiXCR by TCRdb, keeping productive beta chains. Every entry covers one CDR3 protein and lists the most common genes and DNA from its rows. The V and J calls, along with clone size, are taken from TCRdb and not from the paper's own processing. The sample data list hundreds of thousands of distinct CDR3 sequences, and roughly 15% of these were observed just once. Approximately 13% of the sample lies in the top ten.

There are many counts of this clonotype. What this receptor recognizes is not known. Per-base quality was not reported, and no clone a single base away is much larger than it. This clonotype was sampled from a woman aged 45-59 years with Graves' ophthalmopathy. Sequenced: blood.

The nucleotides are TGCGCCAGCAGCTTGGGAGGAGGTCTACGTCACGAGCAGTACTTC. It is translated as CASSLGGGLRHEQYF. The rearrangement combines TRBV5-1 with TRBJ2-7; TRBD2 is a weak D gene call, 5 bases matching. V drops 0 bases and J drops 5 bases, leaving 15 bases in between. The CDR3 runs 15 residues from the cysteine to the phenylalanine. The only DNA kept is the CDR3, 45 bases in frame from the first base. CDR1 SGHRS and CDR2 YFSETQ are derived from the germline V gene.